This T cell receptor (beta chain) originates from a study of T cell responses to AZD1222 COVID-19 vaccine. Generated by immunoSEQ multiplex PCR, the TCRdb table keeps only in-frame clones and is missing some. The top ten clones hold 4% to 6% of a sample with 150,000 or so clones, under 95% of them seen once. Per germline, CDR1 MNHEY and CDR2 SVGEGT. Trimming removed 6 bases from V and 3 bases from J; junction bases left unmatched: 6. The CDR3 has 15 residues. The sequencing here drew on peripheral blood, taken on day 0 of AZD1222 vaccination. V usage is TRBV6-2 or TRBV6-3 and J usage is TRBJ2-7, with 12 bases identical to TRBD2. The source of this sequence is an adult in good health. The CDR3 region is CASSLAGGHGYEQYF. DNA of the CDR3: TGTGCCAGCAGCCTAGCGGGAGGGCACGGCTACGAGCAGTACTTC.